A selection of T cell receptor beta chains follows, all from one sample in a study of cytomegalovirus exposure and HLA in healthy donors. Some clones are missing from TCRdb's copy, which holds only in-frame ones; the method was immunoSEQ multiplex PCR. The table has about 120,000 clones, over 8.5% seen once; the top ten hold around 6.1%. Sequencing was done on a sample of PBMCs. These receptors all come from a woman aged 40-49 years in good health and CMV-seropositive. Both conserved end residues are part of each CDR3. Fields, in order: V gene, J gene, clone size, CDR3 length, D gene, CDR3 DNA, CDR3 protein. The D gene is left open where the match is weak. Part of the rows lack a size; the others show once, few, many or a class for expanded clones.

V: TRBV7-2
J: TRBJ2-7
size: few
length: 15
D: TRBD1
DNA: TGTGCCAGCAGCGCCGACAGGGGAGAAACCTACGAGCAGTACTTC
CDR3: CASSADRGETYEQYF

V: TRBV6-4
J: TRBJ1-6
size: few
length: 15
D: NA
DNA: TGTGCCAGCAGTGACGGCAGGGGATCTAATTCCCCCCTCCACTTT
CDR3: CASSDGRGSNSPLHF

V: TRBV29-1
J: TRBJ1-2
size: few
length: 16
D: TRBD1
DNA: TGCAGCGTTGGAAGAAATCCGGACAGGGGGCGTCGGGGCTACACCTTC
CDR3: CSVGRNPDRGRRGYTF

V: TRBV5-1
J: TRBJ1-1
size: NA
length: 13
D: NA
DNA: TGCGCCAGCAGCTTGGCCGGACTAGCTGAAGCTTTCTTT
CDR3: CASSLAGLAEAFF

V: TRBV19
J: TRBJ1-4
size: NA
length: 16
D: NA
DNA: TGTGCCAGTAGTATAGTGTCTGGGCGGGGAGACGAAAAACTGTTTTTT
CDR3: CASSIVSGRGDEKLFF

V: TRBV6-5
J: TRBJ2-7
size: NA
length: 14
D: TRBD1
DNA: TGTGCCAGCAGTCGGGGACAGGGGGACTACGAGCAGTACTTC
CDR3: CASSRGQGDYEQYF

V: TRBV19
J: TRBJ2-1
size: NA
length: 16
D: TRBD2
DNA: TGTGCCAGTACCAGGATAGCGGGGGGGCCCTTCAATGAGCAGTTCTTC
CDR3: CASTRIAGGPFNEQFF

V: TRBV7-9
J: TRBJ2-7
size: few
length: 15
D: TRBD1
DNA: TGTGCCAGCAGTCCTGGCAGGGGGCCGCTTAACGAGCAGTACTTC
CDR3: CASSPGRGPLNEQYF

V: TRBV5-1
J: TRBJ2-4
size: NA
length: 15
D: TRBD1
DNA: TGCGCCAGCAGCTTGGCCGAGGGGGCGCGGGACATTCAGTACTTC
CDR3: CASSLAEGARDIQYF

V: TRBV15
J: TRBJ1-1
size: few
length: 17
D: TRBD1
DNA: TGTGCCACCAGCAGTGCGATCAGGGGGCGGAGGAACACTGAAGCTTTCTTT
CDR3: CATSSAIRGRRNTEAFF

V: TRBV5-5
J: TRBJ1-2
size: few
length: 13
D: NA
DNA: TGTGCCAGCAGCTTGGTCGCAGGGGATGGCTACACCTTC
CDR3: CASSLVAGDGYTF

V: TRBV28
J: TRBJ1-3
size: NA
length: 17
D: TRBD1
DNA: TGTGCCAGCAGACCAGGGACAGGGGATATCTCTGGAAACACCATATATTTT
CDR3: CASRPGTGDISGNTIYF

V: TRBV19
J: TRBJ1-6
size: few
length: 13
D: TRBD1
DNA: TGCGGGACAGGCGTGTCGCCTAATTCACCCCTCCACTTT
CDR3: CGTGVSPNSPLHF

V: TRBV11-2
J: TRBJ1-2
size: NA
length: 15
D: TRBD1
DNA: TGTGCCAGCAGCTTAGATATTGATACAGGGGATGGCTACACCTTC
CDR3: CASSLDIDTGDGYTF

V: TRBV9
J: TRBJ1-1
size: NA
length: 17
D: NA
DNA: TGTGCCAGCAGCGTACGCTCAGGAGGGCTCATGAACACTGAAGCTTTCTTT
CDR3: CASSVRSGGLMNTEAFF

V: TRBV19
J: TRBJ1-4
size: NA
length: 13
D: NA
DNA: TGTGCCAGTAGCCCGGACAAAGGCGAAAAACTGTTTTTT
CDR3: CASSPDKGEKLFF

V: TRBV6-5
J: TRBJ2-5
size: NA
length: 14
D: NA
DNA: TGTGCCAGCAGACCAACACGGAGTCATGAGACCCAGTACTTC
CDR3: CASRPTRSHETQYF

V: TRBV19
J: TRBJ1-5
size: NA
length: 14
D: TRBD1
DNA: TGTGCCAGTACGTACAGGGGTGGCAATCAGCCCCAGCATTTT
CDR3: CASTYRGGNQPQHF

V: TRBV7-2
J: TRBJ1-1
size: NA
length: 13
D: NA
DNA: TGTGCCAGCAGCTTCATACTCCGGACTGAAGCTTTCTTT
CDR3: CASSFILRTEAFF

V: TRBV6-1
J: TRBJ1-2
size: NA
length: 13
D: TRBD1
DNA: TGTGCCAGCTTGACAGGGGCGAGATATGGCTACACCTTC
CDR3: CASLTGARYGYTF

V: TRBV27
J: TRBJ2-7
size: few
length: 12
D: TRBD1
DNA: TGTGCCAGCAGCCTCACAGGGGGAGAGCAGTACTTC
CDR3: CASSLTGGEQYF